The 30 T cell receptor beta chains below were found in one sample sequenced in a study of spatial heterogeneity in lung cancer (dated by TCRdb to the late 2010s). Library construction relied on 5' RACE. Sequencing relied on a NextSeq 500. Starting from the raw public reads, TCRdb applied fastp trimming at Q25, assembled clones with MiXCR and retained in-frame beta chains. Identical CDR3 protein sequences are pooled into one entry, listed with their most common genes and DNA. The sample data list about 40,000 distinct CDR3 sequences, and roughly 5.5% of these were observed just once. Jointly, the top ten make up roughly 25% of the sample. The sample's time point label is to be understood as: sample taken at primary tumor resection. Whole RNA extracted from tumor and nontumor lung tissue, or from cryopreserved PBMC samples, was used for TCR sequencing without cell sorting. The specimen was PBMCs, collected at surgery. These receptors came from a female donor with early-stage non-small cell lung cancer.

This clonotype has at least ten counts. This chain joins TRBV7-9 and TRBJ1-2, with 9 bases matching TRBD1. CDR1 is SEHNR, CDR2 FQNEAQ, per germline (reference sequence). V dropped 3 bases and J dropped 5; count of bases not matched to a gene: 7. There are 15 residues in the CDR3. CDR3 nucleotide sequence: TGTGCCAGCAGCTTGAGTGGGACAGGGAGATATGGCTACACCTTC. Protein product: CASSLSGTGRYGYTF. Supplemented by reference TRBV7-9 and TRBJ1-2, the full variable domain reads DTGVSQNPRHKITKRGQNVTFRCDPISEHNRLYWYRQTLGQGPEFLTYFQNEAQLEKSRLLSDRFSAERPKGSFSTLEIQRTEQGDSAMYLCASSLSGTGRYGYTFGSGTRLTVV.

This clonotype has at least ten counts. The chain employs TRBV3-1 and TRBJ1-4; tentative D call: TRBD1 (6 bases). V was trimmed by 4 bases and J by 3 bases, leaving 15 bases between them. The length of the CDR3 is 16 residues. The germline CDR1 and CDR2 sequences are LGHDT and YNNKEL (reference sequence). The CDR3 DNA is TGTGCCAGCAGCCCCTTGGGGGCGCGGGCTAATGAAAAACTGTTTTTT. Translating gives CASSPLGARANEKLFF.

The rearrangement links TRBV30 to TRBJ2-3; 11 bases agree with TRBD1. The CDR3 sequence is 15 residues long. The J segment lost 5 bases and the V segment lost 3 bases, leaving 7 bases of the junction unmatched. Germline CDR1 reads GTSNPN; CDR2 reads SVGIG (reference sequence). The CDR3 protein is CAWSPGQGAEDTQYF. The CDR3 region has the DNA TGTGCCTGGAGCCCCGGACAGGGGGCAGAAGATACGCAGTATTTT.

The sample holds many counts of this clonotype. The rearrangement links TRBV2 to TRBJ2-5; possibly TRBD2 for D (5 bases). The V and J ends lost 7 bases and 5 bases respectively, with 8 bases between them. The V gene's germline CDR1 is SNHLY and CDR2 FYNNEI. The CDR3 runs to 11 residues. For the CDR3, the DNA is TGTGCCAGCACCGGGGTGGAGACCCAGTACTTC. This translates into CASTGVETQYF.

This clonotype has more than one count but fewer than ten. The genes are TRBV2 and TRBJ1-2; TRBD1 is a possible D gene (5 bases). Looked up from germline, CDR1 is SNHLY and CDR2 is FYNNEI. The length of the CDR3 is 14 residues. V was shortened by 2 bases and J by 5 bases, with 12 bases between the two germline ends. DNA of the CDR3: TGTGCCAGCAGTGAAACAGGTCCCCAGTATGGCTACACCTTC. This gives the protein CASSETGPQYGYTF. Filled out from reference TRBV2 and TRBJ1-2, the complete variable domain reads EPEVTQTPSHQVTQMGQEVILRCVPISNHLYFYWYRQILGQKVEFLVSFYNNEISEKSEIFDDQFSVERPDGSNFTLKIRSTKLEDSAMYFCASSETGPQYGYTFGSGTRLTVV.

The chain carries TRBV7-2 and TRBJ2-5, with TRBD2 matching 9 bases. This CDR3 is built from 17 residues. The V segment lost 1 base and the J segment 1 base; nucleotides outside the gene matches: 7. Germline V CDR1 and CDR2: SGHTA, FQGNSA. The CDR3 reads CASSLDAAGGPQETQYF. The CDR3, as DNA: TGTGCCAGCAGCTTAGATGCGGCGGGGGGGCCCCAAGAGACCCAGTACTTC. Full variable domain (remainder filled in from reference TRBV7-2 and TRBJ2-5): GAGVSQSPSNKVTEKGKDVELRCDPISGHTALYWYRQSLGQGLEFLIYFQGNSAPDKSGLPSDRFSAERTGGSVSTLTIQRTQQEDSAVYLCASSLDAAGGPQETQYFGPGTRLLVL.

In this sample, this clonotype turned up many times. The chain recombines TRBV29-1 with TRBJ2-7; tentatively, D is TRBD1 (6 bases). Trimming left V 4 bases short and J 4 bases short, with 17 bases between. The CDR3 has 14 residues. In germline, CDR1 is SQVTM, CDR2 ANQGSEA. CDR3 nucleotide sequence: TGCAGCGTTGTCTCGCGTGGGGGCGGATACGAGCAGTACTTC. Translated: CSVVSRGGGYEQYF.

This clonotype was counted many times. The chain has TRBV7-6 and TRBJ2-7; D not resolved. The CDR3 loop spans 14 amino acids. Trimming removed 2 bases at V and 4 bases at J, with 12 bases between. The germline V gene encodes CDR1 SGHVS and CDR2 FNYEAQ. CDR3 in amino acids: CASSLSQDRYEQYF. The CDR3 DNA is TGTGCCAGCAGCTTATCGCAGGATCGATACGAGCAGTACTTC.

This clonotype occurred many times. The V call is TRBV20-1, the J call TRBJ1-1; 9 positions agree with TRBD1. CDR1 is DFQATT, CDR2 SNEGSKA, per germline (reference sequence). The CDR3 consists of 16 residues. V dropped 3 bases and J dropped 3; count of bases not matched to a gene: 11. In nucleotides, the CDR3 is TGCAGTGCTAGTGAGCAAGGACAGGGGCGGGACACTGAAGCTTTCTTT. It encodes CSASEQGQGRDTEAFF.

The gene calls are TRBV7-2 and TRBJ1-6, with 8 bases matching TRBD1. The V and J ends lost 5 bases and 0 bases, in that order; junction bases with no gene match: 6. CDR1 and CDR2 (germline): SGHTA, FQGNSA. The CDR3 extends over 17 amino acids. CDR3 nucleotides: TGTGCCAGCAGCCCCGGACAGGGAAACTCCTATAATTCACCCCTCCACTTT. Translating it yields CASSPGQGNSYNSPLHF.

This clonotype came up many times. This rearrangement joins TRBV20-1 to TRBJ1-1; D is uncertain. The germline gives CDR1 DFQATT, CDR2 SNEGSKA (reference sequence). V gave up 2 bases and J gave up 1 base, with 2 bases separating them. CDR3 length: 11 amino acids. The CDR3 region is CSARKNTEAFF. In DNA, the CDR3 is TGCAGTGCTAGAAAGAACACTGAAGCTTTCTTT.

In this sample, this clonotype turned up a few times. This chain connects TRBV3-1 to TRBJ2-7, with TRBD2 as a possible D gene (6 bases). Trimming left V 4 bases short and J 0 bases short, with 13 bases between. CDR3 length: 15 residues. Germline V gives CDR1 LGHDT, CDR2 YNNKEL (reference sequence). Written as DNA, the CDR3 is TGTGCCAGCAGCCCTAGCGCACGAAGCTCCTACGAGCAGTACTTC. Its translation: CASSPSARSSYEQYF.

This clonotype has ten or more counts. This chain links TRBV7-3 with TRBJ2-1; 9 nucleotides align to TRBD2. This CDR3 has 21 amino acids. CDR1 and CDR2 from the germline V gene are SGHTA and FQGTGA. With 1 base clipped from V and 3 bases from J, the junction kept 19 bases outside the gene matches. CDR3 in DNA: TGTGCCAGCAGCTTAAACCGGGGACTAGCAAGCGGCGCGCAAAACTACAATGAGCAGTTCTTC. This sequence encodes CASSLNRGLASGAQNYNEQFF.

This clonotype was detected only a few times. V is TRBV5-1 and J is TRBJ1-1, with a tentative D call TRBD1 (5 bases). The CDR3 is made up of 12 amino acids. Germline CDR1 reads SGHRS; CDR2 reads YFSETQ. V lost 4 bases and J 7 bases, leaving 11 bases between the germline ends. The DNA of the CDR3 is TGCGCCAGCAGCCGAACAGGCGGTGAAGCTTTCTTT. This codes for CASSRTGGEAFF.

The chain couples TRBV19 to TRBJ1-6; a weak D match, TRBD1 (5 bases). Germline assignment: CDR1 LNHDA and CDR2 SQIVND (reference sequence). Deletions cut 4 bases from V and 9 bases from J, with 19 bases between. There are 16 residues in the CDR3. In nucleotides, the CDR3 is TGTGCCAGTAGTACAATCCCCGGGACGTGGACTTCACCCCTCCACTTT. This sequence encodes CASSTIPGTWTSPLHF.

This chain uses TRBV2 with TRBJ1-2, with TRBD1 matching 8 bases. The CDR3 contains 20 residues. Germline V gene lookup returns CDR1 SNHLY and CDR2 FYNNEI. With V trimmed by 3 bases and J by 4 bases, 22 bases remained unmatched. CDR3 in amino acids: CASSDRAGTGYTPFGYGYTF. The CDR3 DNA is TGTGCCAGCAGTGATCGAGCCGGGACAGGTTATACTCCCTTTGGCTATGGCTACACCTTC.

Many counts were recorded for this clonotype. V is TRBV4-1 and J is TRBJ2-1; D remains ambiguous. This CDR3 comprises 14 residues. V lost 1 base, J lost 4 bases, and 8 bases lay in between. The V gene's germline CDR1 is MGHRA and CDR2 YSYEKL. DNA of the CDR3: TGCGCCAGCAGCCAAGTCCCAAGTTACAATGAGCAGTTCTTC. Protein: CASSQVPSYNEQFF.

At least ten counts were recorded for this clonotype. The genes are TRBV7-6 and TRBJ1-4, with TRBD1 matching 7 bases. This CDR3 spans 16 amino acids. Looked up from germline, CDR1 is SGHVS and CDR2 is FNYEAQ. J gave up 8 bases and V 1 base, and 10 bases lay outside the gene matches. Written as DNA, the CDR3 is TGTGCCAGCAGCTTAGACAACGACAGGGCCGGAGAAAAACTGTTTTTT. As protein: CASSLDNDRAGEKLFF. Full variable domain (outside the CDR3, taken from reference TRBV7-6 and TRBJ1-4): GAGVSQSPRYKVTKRGQDVALRCDPISGHVSLYWYRQALGQGPEFLTYFNYEAQQDKSGLPNDRFSAERPEGSISTLTIQRTEQRDSAMYRCASSLDNDRAGEKLFFGSGTQLSVL.

The chain joins TRBV28 to TRBJ2-1; D is possibly TRBD2 (5 bases). Germline V gives CDR1 MDHEN, CDR2 SYDVKM. Trimming stripped 6 bases from V and 0 bases from J, with 12 bases between. CDR3 length: 15 amino acids. The CDR3 DNA follows: TGTGCCAGCAGCACCGGGGTGAGCTCCTACAATGAGCAGTTCTTC. Translation gives CASSTGVSSYNEQFF.

This clonotype was recorded many times. The rearrangement joins TRBV12-3 or TRBV12-4 to TRBJ2-2, with D perhaps given as TRBD1 or TRBD2 (5 bases each). The CDR3 is made up of 17 amino acids. Trimming pared 3 bases from V and 2 bases from J, leaving 16 bases between. The CDR3 DNA sequence: TGTGCCAGCAGTTTGAGGTTGGGGACCTTCAACACCGGGGAGCTGTTTTTT. Its translation: CASSLRLGTFNTGELFF.

This clonotype was recorded many times. This chain joins TRBV29-1 and TRBJ1-1, with D possibly being TRBD1 (5 bases). The germline V gene encodes CDR1 SQVTM and CDR2 ANQGSEA. The CDR3 loop spans 15 amino acids. V was pared by 4 bases and J by 1 base, with 16 bases between. CDR3 region: CSVVGGGHRNTEAFF. The CDR3 nucleotides read TGCAGCGTTGTTGGAGGCGGACACCGGAACACTGAAGCTTTCTTT.

There are many counts of this clonotype. The rearrangement uses TRBV10-3 and TRBJ1-6; D is perhaps TRBD1 (6 bases). Germline CDR1 and CDR2: ENHRY and SYGVKD. The V and J ends lost 3 bases and 8 bases respectively, with 14 bases between them. The CDR3 sequence is 15 residues long. The CDR3 loop is CAISDSRDIDSPLHF. The CDR3, as DNA: TGTGCCATCAGTGATAGCCGGGACATAGATTCACCCCTCCACTTT.

This clonotype appeared many times. The V gene is TRBV5-4, the J gene TRBJ2-1; 8 bases line up with TRBD2. V lost 1 base and J lost 5; bases outside the gene matches: 5. Per the germline V gene, CDR1 is SGHNT and CDR2 is YYREEE (reference sequence). There are 15 residues in the CDR3. Written as DNA, the CDR3 is TGTGCCAGCAGCTTGTCTACTAGCGGAGACAATGAGCAGTTCTTC. This gives the protein CASSLSTSGDNEQFF.

With regard to this clonotype: This CDR3 fails to terminate in the conserved phenylalanine or tryptophan, so it likely reflects a read error. The chain employs TRBV7-2 and TRBJ2-5; 11 nucleotides agree with TRBD2. V gave up 1 base and J gave up 5 bases; unmatched junction bases: 6. The CDR3 extends over 16 amino acids. Germline values: CDR1 SGHTA, CDR2 FQGNSA. In nucleotides, the CDR3 is TGTGCCAGCAGCTTAGGCCTAGCGGGGGGACGGGAGACCCAGTACTCC. Translated, it gives CASSLGLAGGRETQYS.

At least ten counts were recorded for this clonotype. The chain carries TRBV6-1 and TRBJ2-1; D uncertain. V lost 5 bases and J lost 3, with 5 bases in between. Germline CDR1 reads MNHNS; CDR2 reads SASEGT. This CDR3 region has 12 residues. The CDR3 sequence: CASSQIYNEQFF. In DNA, the CDR3 is TGTGCCAGCAGTCAAATCTACAATGAGCAGTTCTTC.

V gene TRBV11-3 combines with J gene TRBJ1-1, with no clear D. Trimming pared 1 base from V and 8 bases from J, leaving 11 bases between. CDR1 is SGHNT and CDR2 is YENEEA in the germline V gene. The CDR3 totals 13 residues. The DNA for the CDR3 is TGTGCCAGCAGCTTAGGGGATGAGAAGGAAGCTTTCTTT. It encodes CASSLGDEKEAFF.

This clonotype was observed a few times. The gene calls are TRBV11-2 and TRBJ1-5; D possibly corresponds to TRBD1 (5 bases). Trimming left V 0 bases short and J 5 bases short, with 5 bases between. Germline loops: CDR1 SGHAT, CDR2 FQNNGV. The CDR3 is 13 amino acids. The CDR3 loop is CASSLDRDQPQHF. The CDR3 bases are TGTGCCAGCAGCTTAGACAGGGATCAGCCCCAGCATTTT.

This clonotype has at least ten counts. V usage is TRBV27 and J usage is TRBJ2-1; D perhaps matches TRBD2 (5 bases). V shed 10 bases and J shed 8 bases, with 18 bases lying between them. Germline CDR1 reads MNHEY; CDR2 reads SMNVEV (reference sequence). This CDR3 has 13 amino acids. DNA of the CDR3: TGTGCCACCGCGCCCGGGGAAGCGGATGAGCAGTTCTTC. The encoded protein is CATAPGEADEQFF.

This clonotype came up many times. The V and J genes are TRBV29-1 and TRBJ1-1; D may be TRBD1 (6 bases). This CDR3 has 13 amino acids. CDR1 and CDR2 from the germline V gene are SQVTM and ANQGSEA. The V end was cut by 7 bases, the J end by 5 bases, with 17 bases between. The CDR3 bases are TGCAGCGGAGAAACAGGGCCTGGGACTGAAGCTTTCTTT. Translating gives CSGETGPGTEAFF. Combining the CDR3 with reference TRBV29-1 and TRBJ1-1 gives the whole variable domain SAVISQKPSRDICQRGTSLTIQCQVDSQVTMMFWYRQQPGQSLTLIATANQGSEATYESGFVIDKFPISRPNLTFSTLTVSNMSPEDSSIYLCSGETGPGTEAFFGQGTRLTVV.

The table lists this clonotype with many counts. The J gene is TRBJ1-1, the V gene TRBV6-5; D gene unclear. The V end lost 4 bases, the J end lost 5 bases, and 11 bases lay between the germline ends. Germline-derived CDR1 and CDR2 are MNHEY and SVGAGI. The CDR3 totals 13 residues. CDR3 loop: CASSSTHWTEAFF. The CDR3 nucleotides are TGTGCCAGCAGTTCCACCCACTGGACTGAAGCTTTCTTT.